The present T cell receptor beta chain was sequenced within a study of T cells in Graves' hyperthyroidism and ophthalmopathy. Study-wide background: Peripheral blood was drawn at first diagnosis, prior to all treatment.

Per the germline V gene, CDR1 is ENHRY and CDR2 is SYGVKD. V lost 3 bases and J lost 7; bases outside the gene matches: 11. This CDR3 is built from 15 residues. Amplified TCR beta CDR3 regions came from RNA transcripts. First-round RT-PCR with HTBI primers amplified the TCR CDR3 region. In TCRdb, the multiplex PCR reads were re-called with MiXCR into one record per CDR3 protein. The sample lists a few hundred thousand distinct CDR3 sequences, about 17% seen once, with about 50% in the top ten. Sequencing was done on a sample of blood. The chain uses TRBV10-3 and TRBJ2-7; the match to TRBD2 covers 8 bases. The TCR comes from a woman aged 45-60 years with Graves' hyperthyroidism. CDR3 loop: CAISDLAGSPGEQYF. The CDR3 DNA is TGTGCCATCAGTGACTTAGCGGGATCCCCGGGGGAGCAGTACTTC.